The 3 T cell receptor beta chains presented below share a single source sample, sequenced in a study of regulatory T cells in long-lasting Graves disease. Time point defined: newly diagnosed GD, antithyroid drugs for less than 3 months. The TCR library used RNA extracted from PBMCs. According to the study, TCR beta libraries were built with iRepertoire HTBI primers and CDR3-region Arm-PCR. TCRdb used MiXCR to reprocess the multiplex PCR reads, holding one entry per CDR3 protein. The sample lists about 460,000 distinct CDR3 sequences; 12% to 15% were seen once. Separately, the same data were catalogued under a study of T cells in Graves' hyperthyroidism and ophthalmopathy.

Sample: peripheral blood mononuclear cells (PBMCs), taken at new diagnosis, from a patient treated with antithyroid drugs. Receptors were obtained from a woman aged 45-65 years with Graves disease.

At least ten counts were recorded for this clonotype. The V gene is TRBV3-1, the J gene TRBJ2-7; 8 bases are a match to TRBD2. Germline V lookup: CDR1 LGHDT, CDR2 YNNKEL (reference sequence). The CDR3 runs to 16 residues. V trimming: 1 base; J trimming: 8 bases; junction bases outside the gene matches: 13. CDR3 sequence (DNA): TGTGCCAGCAGCCAAGGAGCCAGCGGGAGCTTGGTGAAGCAGTACTTC. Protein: CASSQGASGSLVKQYF.

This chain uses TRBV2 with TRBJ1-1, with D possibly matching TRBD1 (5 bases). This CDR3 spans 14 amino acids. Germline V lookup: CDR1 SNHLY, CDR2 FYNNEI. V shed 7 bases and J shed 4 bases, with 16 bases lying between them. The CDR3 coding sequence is TGTGCCAGCAATCCGACAACCGGGGGCACTGAAGCTTTCTTT. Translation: CASNPTTGGTEAFF. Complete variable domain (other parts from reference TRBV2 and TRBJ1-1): EPEVTQTPSHQVTQMGQEVILRCVPISNHLYFYWYRQILGQKVEFLVSFYNNEISEKSEIFDDQFSVERPDGSNFTLKIRSTKLEDSAMYFCASNPTTGGTEAFFGQGTRLTVV.

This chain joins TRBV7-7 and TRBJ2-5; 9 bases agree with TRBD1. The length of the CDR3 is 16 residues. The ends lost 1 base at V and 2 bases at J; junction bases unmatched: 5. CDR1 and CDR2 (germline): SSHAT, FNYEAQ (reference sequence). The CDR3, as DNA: TGTGCCAGCAGCTTAGGGGGACAGGGAAGGCAAGAGACCCAGTACTTC. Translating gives CASSLGGQGRQETQYF.